Below are 18 T cell receptor beta chains sequenced from a single sample in a study of CD8 T cells in Susac syndrome. When the RNA was reverse transcribed, random hexamers were used with an input of about 0.5 to 1 ug. In TCRdb, the immunoSEQ multiplex PCR reads were re-called with MiXCR into one record per CDR3 protein. Of fewer than 70,000 distinct CDR3 sequences in the sample, more than 85% were seen once. The sample consisted of CD8+ T cells from PBMCs. The receptors come from a human donor in good health.

The V gene is TRBV29-1, the J gene TRBJ2-2; D perhaps matches TRBD2 (7 bases). Germline V gives CDR1 SQVTM, CDR2 ANQGSEA. This CDR3 region has 13 residues. Trimming removed 4 bases at V and 3 bases at J, with 9 bases between. CDR3 sequence (DNA): TGCAGCGTTGGGGGGGGCGACACCGGGGAGCTGTTTTTT. Translating it yields CSVGGGDTGELFF.

This rearrangement joins TRBV14 to TRBJ2-5; no reliable D call. V lost 1 base, J lost 4 bases, and 7 bases lay in between. Germline assignment: CDR1 SGHDN and CDR2 FVKESK. This CDR3 region has 13 residues. This CDR3 reads CASSQVGGETQYF. CDR3 DNA sequence: TGTGCCAGCAGCCAAGTGGGTGGAGAGACCCAGTACTTC.

The CDR3 loop reads CASSQDNAGNYGYTF. The CDR3 DNA reads TGCGCCAGCAGCCAAGATAATGCAGGCAACTATGGCTACACCTTC. The chain joins TRBV4-3 to TRBJ1-2; D uncertain. Germline V CDR1 and CDR2: LGHNA, YSLEER. This CDR3 has 15 amino acids. The germline V and J ends were trimmed by 0 bases and 2 bases, with 10 bases remaining between them.

The genes are TRBV13 and TRBJ2-5; D perhaps matches TRBD2 (6 bases). With 5 bases removed from V and 7 bases from J, the gap between germline ends came to 20 bases. The CDR3 contains 15 residues. Germline-derived CDR1 and CDR2 are PRHDT and FYEKMQ (reference sequence). The CDR3 bases are TGTGCCAGCAGCCCTCGGGAGCCCGAAGGAGGGACCCAGTACTTC. Residues: CASSPREPEGGTQYF.

The chain recombines TRBV12-3 or TRBV12-4 with TRBJ1-5; tentatively, D is TRBD1 (6 bases). The CDR3 runs to 19 residues. V was cut by 4 bases and J by 2 bases, with 24 bases left in between. The CDR3 sequence: CASSYEQGKIMVGNQPQHF. DNA for the CDR3: TGTGCCAGCAGTTACGAACAGGGTAAGATCATGGTCGGCAATCAGCCCCAGCATTTT.

V gene TRBV4-1 combines with J gene TRBJ1-5; D is unresolved. Germline CDR1 and CDR2: MGHRA and YSYEKL. Trimming stripped 2 bases from V and 5 bases from J, with 13 bases between. The CDR3 has 15 amino acids. The CDR3 protein is CASSQPDTRYQPQHF. CDR3 DNA sequence: TGCGCCAGCAGCCAACCCGACACGCGCTATCAGCCCCAGCATTTT.

J is TRBJ2-1 and V is TRBV14; D ambiguous. V shed 5 bases and J shed 4 bases, with 9 bases lying between them. The CDR3 length is 13 residues. CDR1 and CDR2 (germline): SGHDN, FVKESK. The CDR3 DNA reads TGTGCCAGCAGCAGTCGACCGTACAATGAGCAGTTCTTC. Translating it yields CASSSRPYNEQFF.

The rearrangement links TRBV9 to TRBJ2-5; D ambiguous. The V gene's germline CDR1 is SGDLS and CDR2 YYNGEE. CDR3 length: 15 residues. Between the trimmed V and J ends, which lost 0 bases and 2 bases, there was a span of 11 bases. CDR3 sequence (DNA): TGTGCCAGCAGCGTAGAGGGCAGGCCTCAAGAGACCCAGTACTTC. Its translation is CASSVEGRPQETQYF.

The chain recombines TRBV6-5 with TRBJ2-5; either TRBD1 or TRBD2 may supply D (5 bases each). This CDR3 is built from 12 residues. Trimming cost V 9 bases and J 5 bases, with 13 bases left between them. CDR1 MNHEY and CDR2 SVGAGI come from the germline V gene. DNA for the CDR3: TGTGCCAGTTCCCGGGACGGGGAGACCCAGTACTTC. The encoded protein is CASSRDGETQYF.

The V and J genes are TRBV7-9 and TRBJ2-7, with 9 nucleotides matching TRBD1. Per germline, CDR1 SEHNR and CDR2 FQNEAQ (reference sequence). Unmatched junction bases numbered 11, after V lost 5 bases and J lost 9 bases. The CDR3 is made up of 14 amino acids. CDR3 region: CASSDRDRVGSQYF. For the CDR3, the DNA is TGTGCCAGCAGCGACCGGGACAGGGTAGGATCGCAGTACTTC.

This clonotype was detected only once. The chain's CDR3 is CASSAERPNTGELFF. The DNA of the CDR3 is TGTGCCAGTAGTGCGGAACGGCCGAACACCGGGGAGCTGTTTTTT. This chain links TRBV19 with TRBJ2-2; D is unclear. The length of the CDR3 is 15 residues. With 5 bases removed from V and 0 bases from J, the gap between germline ends came to 10 bases. Germline V lookup: CDR1 LNHDA, CDR2 SQIVND (reference sequence).

The V and J genes are TRBV5-8 and TRBJ1-1; D may be TRBD1 (6 bases). The CDR3 runs 16 residues. V was shortened by 0 bases and J by 6 bases, with 18 bases between the two germline ends. The germline V gene encodes CDR1 SGHTS and CDR2 YDEGEE. This CDR3 is CASSLDGQPFGAEAFF. The CDR3 nucleotides are TGTGCCAGCAGCTTGGACGGACAGCCCTTCGGGGCTGAAGCTTTCTTT. Full variable domain (remainder filled in from reference TRBV5-8 and TRBJ1-1): EAGVTQSPTHLIKTRGQQATLRCSPISGHTSVYWYQQALGLGLQFLLWYDEGEERNRGNFPPRFSGRQFPNYSSELNVNALELEDSALYLCASSLDGQPFGAEAFFGQGTRLTVV.

The V gene is TRBV6-5, the J gene TRBJ1-4; D possibly corresponds to TRBD1 (5 bases). Trimming took 5 bases from V and 5 from J, leaving 18 bases between them. Per the germline V gene, CDR1 is MNHEY and CDR2 is SVGAGI. The CDR3 extends over 16 amino acids. Here the CDR3 DNA reads TGTGCCAGCAGTCACATGCGGGGACCGTCCAATGAAAAACTGTTTTTT. It specifies CASSHMRGPSNEKLFF.

The chain employs TRBV7-2 and TRBJ1-5; D is unclear. Trimming left V 5 bases short and J 3 bases short, with 8 bases between. Germline CDR1 SGHTA, CDR2 FQGNSA. The CDR3 contains 13 residues. The CDR3 DNA reads as TGTGCCAGCAGCGAGGGATACAATCAGCCCCAGCATTTT. Its protein product is CASSEGYNQPQHF.

V gene TRBV2 combines with J gene TRBJ2-3, with a tentative D call TRBD1 (5 bases). The CDR3 runs 15 residues. Trimming removed 2 bases at V and 6 bases at J, with 15 bases between. Germline CDR1 is SNHLY and CDR2 is FYNNEI. The CDR3: CASSEYHQSGDTQYF. The CDR3 DNA reads as TGTGCCAGCAGTGAATACCACCAGTCAGGGGATACGCAGTATTTT.

The rearrangement uses TRBV6-5 and TRBJ2-7; the match to TRBD2 covers 14 bases. With V trimmed by 4 bases and J by 4 bases, 3 bases remained unmatched. In germline, CDR1 is MNHEY, CDR2 SVGAGI. The CDR3 contains 15 residues. This CDR3 is CASSSGTSGGYEQYV. The CDR3 DNA follows: TGTGCCAGCAGTTCCGGGACTAGCGGGGGATACGAGCAGTACGTC.

The V and J genes are TRBV5-6 and TRBJ2-2, with TRBD2 matching 11 bases. CDR3 length: 16 residues. CDR1 is SGHDT, CDR2 YYEEEE, per germline. With V trimmed by 4 bases and J by 4 bases, 6 bases remained unmatched. In nucleotides, the CDR3 is TGTGCCAGCAGCGACGGGACTAGCGGATTCACCGGGGAGCTGTTTTTT. Translated, it gives CASSDGTSGFTGELFF.

This chain links TRBV7-8 with TRBJ2-5; 7 positions agree with TRBD1. Germline V CDR1 and CDR2: SGHVS, FQNEAQ. Trimming took 0 bases from V and 5 from J; bases not matched to a gene: 9. This CDR3 is 16 amino acids long. CDR3 DNA: TGTGCCAGCAGCTTAGCGATTGACAGGGAGTTGGAGACCCAGTACTTC. As protein: CASSLAIDRELETQYF.